This TCR beta chain was retrieved from a study of blood T cell repertoires in COVID-19. Study information: Specimens from acute and convalescent COVID-19 originated in the United States, Italy and Spain.

Trimming took 2 bases from V and 3 from J; bases not matched to a gene: 4. This CDR3 spans 16 amino acids. The germline CDR1 and CDR2 sequences are MGHRA and YSYEKL. TCRdb's copy holds only in-frame clones and misses some; the assay was immunoSEQ multiplex PCR. The data hold around 180,000 clones, with 75% to 90% observed a single time. Sequenced material: peripheral blood. The TCR comes from a man in his 60s with acute or convalescent COVID-19. The V call is TRBV4-1, the J call TRBJ2-1; 10 bases match TRBD2. This CDR3 is CASSQPSGSFYNEQFF. DNA for the CDR3: TGCGCCAGCAGCCAACCTAGCGGGAGCTTCTACAATGAGCAGTTCTTC.